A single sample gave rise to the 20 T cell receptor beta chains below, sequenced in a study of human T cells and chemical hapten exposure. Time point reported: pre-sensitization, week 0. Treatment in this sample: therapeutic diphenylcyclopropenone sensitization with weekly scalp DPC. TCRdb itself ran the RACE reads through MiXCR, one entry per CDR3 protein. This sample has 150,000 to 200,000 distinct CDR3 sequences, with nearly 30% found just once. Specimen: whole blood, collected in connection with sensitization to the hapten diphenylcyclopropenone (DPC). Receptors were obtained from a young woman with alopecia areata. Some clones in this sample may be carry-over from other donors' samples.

The CDR3 sequence: CATRDSVNTEAFF. The CDR3 nucleotides read TGTGCCACCCGAGATTCGGTGAACACTGAAGCTTTCTTT. The chain is built from TRBV6-2 or TRBV6-3 and TRBJ1-1; D is undetermined. Germline V gene sequence: CDR1 MNHEY, CDR2 SVGEGT. The CDR3 has 13 residues. V was pared by 10 bases and J by 0 bases, with 12 bases between.

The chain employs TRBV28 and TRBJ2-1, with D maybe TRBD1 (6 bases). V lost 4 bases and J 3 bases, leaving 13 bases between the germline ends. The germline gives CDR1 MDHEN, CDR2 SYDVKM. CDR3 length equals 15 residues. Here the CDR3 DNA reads TGTGCCAGCAGTTCCTCCGGGACACGCTACAATGAGCAGTTCTTC. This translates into CASSSSGTRYNEQFF.

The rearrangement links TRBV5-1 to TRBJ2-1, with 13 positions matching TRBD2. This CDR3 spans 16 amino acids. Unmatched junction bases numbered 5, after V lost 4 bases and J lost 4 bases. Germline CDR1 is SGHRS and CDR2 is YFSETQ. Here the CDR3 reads CASSIGTSGTYNEQFF. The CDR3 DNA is TGCGCCAGCAGCATCGGGACTAGCGGGACATACAATGAGCAGTTCTTC. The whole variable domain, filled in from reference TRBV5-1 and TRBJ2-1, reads KAGVTQTPRYLIKTRGQQVTLSCSPISGHRSVSWYQQTPGQGLQFLFEYFSETQRNKGNFPGRFSGRQFSNSRSEMNVSTLELGDSALYLCASSIGTSGTYNEQFFGPGTRLTVL.

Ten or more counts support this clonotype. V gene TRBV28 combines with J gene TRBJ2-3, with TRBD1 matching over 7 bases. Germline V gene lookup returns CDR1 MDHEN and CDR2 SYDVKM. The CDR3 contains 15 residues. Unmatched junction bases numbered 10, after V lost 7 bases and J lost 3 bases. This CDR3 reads CASKRDSANTDTQYF. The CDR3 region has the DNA TGTGCCAGCAAAAGGGACAGCGCAAATACAGATACGCAGTATTTT.

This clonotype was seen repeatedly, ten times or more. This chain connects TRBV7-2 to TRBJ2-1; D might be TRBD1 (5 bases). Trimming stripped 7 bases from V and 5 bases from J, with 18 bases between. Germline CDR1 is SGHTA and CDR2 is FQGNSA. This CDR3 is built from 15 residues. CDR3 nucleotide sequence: TGTGCCAGCACCCTTGGGCAGGGAATCGACAATGAGCAGTTCTTC. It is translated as CASTLGQGIDNEQFF.

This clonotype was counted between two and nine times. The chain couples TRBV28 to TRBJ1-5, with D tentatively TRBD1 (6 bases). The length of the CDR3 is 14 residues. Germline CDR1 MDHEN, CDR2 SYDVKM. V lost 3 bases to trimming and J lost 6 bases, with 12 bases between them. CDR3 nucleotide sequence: TGTGCCAGCAGTTTCCGGGGGCTAGGTCAGCCCCAGCATTTT. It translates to CASSFRGLGQPQHF.

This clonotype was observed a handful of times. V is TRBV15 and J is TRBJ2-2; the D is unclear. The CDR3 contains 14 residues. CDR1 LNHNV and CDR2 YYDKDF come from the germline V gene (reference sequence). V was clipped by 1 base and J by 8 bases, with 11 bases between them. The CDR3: CATSRGQAAGELFF. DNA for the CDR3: TGTGCCACCAGCAGAGGCCAGGCGGCAGGGGAGCTGTTTTTT.

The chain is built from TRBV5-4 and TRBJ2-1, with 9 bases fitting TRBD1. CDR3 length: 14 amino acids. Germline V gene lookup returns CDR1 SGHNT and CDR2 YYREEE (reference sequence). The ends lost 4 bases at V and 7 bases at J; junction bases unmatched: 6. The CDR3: CASSRLGQGNEQFF. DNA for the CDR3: TGTGCCAGCAGCCGCTTGGGACAGGGAAATGAGCAGTTCTTC.

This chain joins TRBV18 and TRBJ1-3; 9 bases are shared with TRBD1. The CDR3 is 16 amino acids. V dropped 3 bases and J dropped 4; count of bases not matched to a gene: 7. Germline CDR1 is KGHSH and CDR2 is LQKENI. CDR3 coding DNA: TGTGCCAGCTCACCTATGACAGGGGGAAAAGGAAACACCATATATTTT. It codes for CASSPMTGGKGNTIYF.

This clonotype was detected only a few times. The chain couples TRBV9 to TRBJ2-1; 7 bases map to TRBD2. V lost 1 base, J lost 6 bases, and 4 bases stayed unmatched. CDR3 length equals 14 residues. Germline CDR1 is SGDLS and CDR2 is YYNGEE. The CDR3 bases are TGTGCCAGCAGCGTAAGTTCTAGCGGCAATGAGCAGTTCTTC. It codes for CASSVSSSGNEQFF.

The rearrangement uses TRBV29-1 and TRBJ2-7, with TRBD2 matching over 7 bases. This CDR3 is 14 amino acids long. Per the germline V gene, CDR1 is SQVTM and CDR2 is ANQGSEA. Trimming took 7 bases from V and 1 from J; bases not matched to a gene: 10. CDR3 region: CSALSGFLSYEQYF. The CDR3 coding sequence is TGCAGCGCCCTTAGCGGGTTTCTATCCTACGAGCAGTACTTC.

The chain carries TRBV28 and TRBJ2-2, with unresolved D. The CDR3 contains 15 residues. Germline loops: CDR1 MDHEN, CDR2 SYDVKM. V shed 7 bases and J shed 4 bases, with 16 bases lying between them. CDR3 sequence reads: CASTRAGLVTGELFF. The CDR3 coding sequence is TGTGCCAGCACCCGGGCCGGATTGGTCACCGGGGAGCTGTTTTTT.

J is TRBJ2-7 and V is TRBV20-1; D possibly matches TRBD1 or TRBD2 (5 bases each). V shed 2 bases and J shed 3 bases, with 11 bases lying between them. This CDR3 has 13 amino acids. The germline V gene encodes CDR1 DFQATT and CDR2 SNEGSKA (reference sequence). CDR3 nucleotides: TGCAGTGCTAGATTGGCAGGGAGCTACGAGCAGTACTTC. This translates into CSARLAGSYEQYF.

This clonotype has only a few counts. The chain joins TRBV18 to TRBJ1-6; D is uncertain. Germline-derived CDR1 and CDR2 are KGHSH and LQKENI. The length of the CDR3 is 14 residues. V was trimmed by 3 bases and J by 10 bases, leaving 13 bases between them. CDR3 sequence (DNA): TGTGCCAGCTCACCCGAAAGCCGAGACTCACCCCTCCACTTT. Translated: CASSPESRDSPLHF.

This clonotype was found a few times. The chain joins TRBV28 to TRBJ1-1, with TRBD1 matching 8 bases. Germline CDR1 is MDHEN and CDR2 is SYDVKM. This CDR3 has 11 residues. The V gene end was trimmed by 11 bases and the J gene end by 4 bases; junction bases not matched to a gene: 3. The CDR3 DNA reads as TGTGCCCACAGGGGGAGCACTGAAGCTTTCTTT. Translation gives CAHRGSTEAFF. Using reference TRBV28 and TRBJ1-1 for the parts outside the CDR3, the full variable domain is DVKVTQSSRYLVKRTGEKVFLECVQDMDHENMFWYRQDPGLGLRLIYFSYDVKMKEKGDIPEGYSVSREKKERFSLILESASTNQTSMYLCAHRGSTEAFFGQGTRLTVV.

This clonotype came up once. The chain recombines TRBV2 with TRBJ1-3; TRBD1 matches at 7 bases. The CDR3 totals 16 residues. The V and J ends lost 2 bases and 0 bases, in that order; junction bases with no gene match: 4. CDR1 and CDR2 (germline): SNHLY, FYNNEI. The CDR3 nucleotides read TGTGCCAGCAGTGAAACTACAGGGGACTCTGGAAACACCATATATTTT. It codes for CASSETTGDSGNTIYF. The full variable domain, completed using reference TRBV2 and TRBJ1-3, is EPEVTQTPSHQVTQMGQEVILRCVPISNHLYFYWYRQILGQKVEFLVSFYNNEISEKSEIFDDQFSVERPDGSNFTLKIRSTKLEDSAMYFCASSETTGDSGNTIYFGEGSWLTVV.

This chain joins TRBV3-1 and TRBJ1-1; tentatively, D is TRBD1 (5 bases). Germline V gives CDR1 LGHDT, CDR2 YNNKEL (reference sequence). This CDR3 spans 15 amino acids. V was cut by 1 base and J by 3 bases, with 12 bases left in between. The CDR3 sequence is CASSQVRDEYTEAFF. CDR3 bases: TGTGCCAGCAGCCAAGTGAGGGACGAATACACTGAAGCTTTCTTT.

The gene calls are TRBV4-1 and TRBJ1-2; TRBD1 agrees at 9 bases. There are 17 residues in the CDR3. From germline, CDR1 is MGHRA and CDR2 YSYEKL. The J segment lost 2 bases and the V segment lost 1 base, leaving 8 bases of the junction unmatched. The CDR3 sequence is CASSQVLTGGSNYGYTF. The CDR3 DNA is TGCGCCAGCAGCCAAGTTCTCACAGGGGGCTCCAACTATGGCTACACCTTC.

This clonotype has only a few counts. As DNA, the CDR3 is TGTGCCAGCAGCTTAGGGGCGACAGGGGCTAGCTCTGGAAACACCATATATTTT. Translation: CASSLGATGASSGNTIYF. The genes are TRBV7-6 and TRBJ1-3; 8 bases agree with TRBD1. V trimming: 1 base; J trimming: 0 bases; junction bases outside the gene matches: 8. Germline V gene data show CDR1 as SGHVS and CDR2 as FNYEAQ. This CDR3 is 18 amino acids long.

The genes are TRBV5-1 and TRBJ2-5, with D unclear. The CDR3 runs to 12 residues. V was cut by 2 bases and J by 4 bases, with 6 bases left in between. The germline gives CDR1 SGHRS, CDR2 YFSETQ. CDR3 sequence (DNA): TGCGCCAGCAGCTTTTGGGGAGAGACCCAGTACTTC. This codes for CASSFWGETQYF.